The clone carrying this TCR beta chain was seen many times. Its matching antigen is unknown. In TCRdb, the reads were re-called with MiXCR into one record per CDR3 protein. The sample yields roughly 280,000 distinct CDR3 sequences, approximately 9.2% seen once. The data stem from a study of T cell repertoires in cytomegalovirus infection. Across the study: From public TCR beta signatures came an indication of both CMV infection and matching HLA type.

Study observations and caveats: CMV-specific TCR beta clonotypes restricted by HLA-C dominated the ex vivo response. Summed frequency of public TCR beta families distinguished CMV carriers with the relevant HLA.

The CDR3 is 15 amino acids. With 1 base clipped from V and 2 bases from J, the junction kept 3 bases outside the gene matches. Germline CDR1 is MNHEY and CDR2 is SVGEGT. This receptor was taken from a human donor in good health (CMV status not recorded). Some clones in this sample may be carry-over from other donors' samples. The source material was PBMCs. V and J are TRBV6-2 or TRBV6-3 and TRBJ2-5; TRBD2 matches at 8 bases. CDR3 amino acids: CASSYWAGGQETQYF. The CDR3 DNA sequence: TGTGCCAGCAGTTACTGGGCGGGGGGACAAGAGACCCAGTACTTC.